One sample yielded the 26 T cell receptor beta chains listed below, sequenced in a study of T cell responses to AZD1222 COVID-19 vaccine. The table came from immunoSEQ multiplex PCR; TCRdb's copy has only in-frame clones and leaves some out. The data show some 78,000 clones, with around 82% seen just once and about 1.3% held by the top ten. The starting material was peripheral blood, obtained 28 days after the second AZD1222 dose. The receptors come from an adult who received the AZD1222 COVID-19 vaccine.

The chain combines TRBV27 with TRBJ1-2, with 11 positions matching TRBD1. CDR3 size: 16 residues. Germline CDR1 MNHEY, CDR2 SMNVEV (reference sequence). Unmatched junction bases numbered 10, after V lost 5 bases and J lost 5 bases. This chain's CDR3 is CASSPRTGGAWYGYTF. CDR3 in DNA: TGTGCCAGCAGTCCCAGGACAGGGGGCGCATGGTATGGCTACACCTTC.

CDR3 amino acids: CASSPGRGGTEAFF. The CDR3 DNA reads TGTGCCAGCAGCCCGGGTAGGGGAGGGACTGAAGCTTTCTTT. The rearrangement joins TRBV6-5 to TRBJ1-1; D possibly corresponds to TRBD1 (5 bases). CDR3 size: 14 residues. Trimming took 6 bases from V and 5 from J, leaving 16 bases between them. The germline V gene has CDR1 MNHEY and CDR2 SVGAGI.

This chain joins TRBV28 and TRBJ1-5, with no clear D. Germline-derived CDR1 and CDR2 are MDHEN and SYDVKM. V was pared by 2 bases and J by 5 bases, with 16 bases between. The CDR3 loop spans 16 amino acids. CDR3 amino acids: CASSLGEGLYDQPQHF. The CDR3 nucleotides are TGTGCCAGCAGTTTAGGGGAGGGTCTTTACGATCAGCCCCAGCATTTT. Full variable domain (rest looked up from reference TRBV28 and TRBJ1-5): DVKVTQSSRYLVKRTGEKVFLECVQDMDHENMFWYRQDPGLGLRLIYFSYDVKMKEKGDIPEGYSVSREKKERFSLILESASTNQTSMYLCASSLGEGLYDQPQHFGDGTRLSIL.

The CDR3 here is CASSFGLAGRGEQFF. The CDR3 DNA follows: TGTGCCAGCAGCTTCGGACTAGCGGGACGGGGTGAGCAGTTCTTC. The chain combines TRBV11-3 with TRBJ2-1; 12 bases line up with TRBD2. CDR3 length equals 15 residues. The V segment lost 3 bases and the J segment 9 bases; nucleotides outside the gene matches: 6. Germline lookup yields CDR1 SGHNT and CDR2 YENEEA.

The V and J genes are TRBV15 and TRBJ1-3; tentatively, D is TRBD1 (5 bases). This CDR3 region has 14 residues. V lost 3 bases and J 4 bases, leaving 10 bases between the germline ends. Germline assignment: CDR1 LNHNV and CDR2 YYDKDF (reference sequence). CDR3 in DNA: TGTGCCACCAGCAGGGAGGGGTACGGAAACACCATATATTTT. Protein product: CATSREGYGNTIYF.

This chain links TRBV5-6 with TRBJ2-7, with D maybe TRBD2 (5 bases). Deletions cut 4 bases from V and 2 bases from J, with 16 bases between. The CDR3 has 15 residues. Germline values: CDR1 SGHDT, CDR2 YYEEEE. CDR3 bases: TGTGCCAGCAGCCCCAACATGGCAGCGGCCTACGAGCAGTACTTC. It codes for CASSPNMAAAYEQYF.

The chain uses TRBV19 and TRBJ1-5; TRBD1 might be the D (5 bases). Germline CDR1 LNHDA, CDR2 SQIVND (reference sequence). The CDR3 runs to 16 residues. V gave up 4 bases and J gave up 4 bases, with 17 bases separating them. CDR3 nucleotides: TGTGCCAGTAGTACCCCCGGCGGGGCAGGGAATCAGCCCCAGCATTTT. It encodes CASSTPGGAGNQPQHF.

The J gene is TRBJ2-1, the V gene TRBV7-3; D uncertain. The germline gives CDR1 SGHTA, CDR2 FQGTGA. V lost 5 bases and J 6 bases, leaving 8 bases between the germline ends. The CDR3 sequence is 12 residues long. The CDR3 here is CASSLSSNEQFF. Written as DNA, the CDR3 is TGTGCCAGCAGCCTAAGCTCCAATGAGCAGTTCTTC.

The genes are TRBV21-1 and TRBJ2-1. TRBV21-1 is termed a pseudogene. The CDR3 spans 15 residues. This CDR3 is CASSSDSPGNNEQFF. In DNA, the CDR3 is TGTGCCAGCAGCTCCGACTCTCCTGGGAACAATGAGCAGTTCTTC.

The sample holds a few counts of this clone. This chain uses TRBV6-2 or TRBV6-3 with TRBJ2-4, with D possibly matching TRBD2 (5 bases). The CDR3 sequence is 13 residues long. Per the germline V gene, CDR1 is MNHEY and CDR2 is SVGEGT. Trimming pared 6 bases from V and 6 bases from J, leaving 12 bases between. For the CDR3, the DNA is TGTGCCAGCAGCGACACGGAGGCAAACATTCAGTACTTC. This encodes CASSDTEANIQYF.

The gene calls are TRBV12-5 and TRBJ2-2; D gene ambiguous. The CDR3 covers 14 residues. Germline CDR1 and CDR2: LGHNT and FRNRAP. Trimming removed 2 bases from V and 7 bases from J, with 11 bases in between. CDR3 bases: TGTGCTAGTGGTTTGTCCCCCCCGGACGGGGAGCTGTTTTTT. It specifies CASGLSPPDGELFF.

This clone was seen a handful of times. The V and J genes are TRBV28 and TRBJ2-7; D not resolved. The germline V and J ends were trimmed by 3 bases and 2 bases, with 8 bases remaining between them. Germline V gene lookup returns CDR1 MDHEN and CDR2 SYDVKM. This CDR3 has 13 residues. CDR3 residues: CASSFLGPYEQYF. The CDR3 region has the DNA TGTGCCAGCAGTTTTCTAGGACCCTACGAGCAGTACTTC.

The chain recombines TRBV28 with TRBJ2-7, with D possibly being TRBD1 or TRBD2 (5 bases each). CDR3 length equals 13 residues. V was trimmed by 10 bases and J by 1 base, leaving 14 bases between them. Germline V gives CDR1 MDHEN, CDR2 SYDVKM. CDR3 in amino acids: CATVQGGSYEQYF. The CDR3 nucleotides are TGTGCCACCGTCCAGGGCGGGTCCTACGAGCAGTACTTC.

This clone was picked up one time. This chain joins TRBV25-1 and TRBJ1-4, with 9 bases fitting TRBD1. Germline CDR1 reads MGHDK; CDR2 reads SYGVNS. V shed 1 base, J shed 6 bases, and the junction held 6 bases outside the gene matches. CDR3 size: 16 residues. The CDR3 bases are TGTGCCAGCAGTGAATTAGTTGGACAGGGGTATGAAAAACTGTTTTTT. Its translation is CASSELVGQGYEKLFF.

This rearrangement joins TRBV12-3 or TRBV12-4 to TRBJ1-5, with D possibly being TRBD1 (5 bases). Trimming cost V 7 bases and J 8 bases, with 12 bases left between them. CDR3 length equals 12 residues. CDR3 DNA: TGTGCCAGCATGGGGGGTCCGGAGCCCCAGCATTTT. It is translated as CASMGGPEPQHF.

This clone was recorded only once. The CDR3 is CASAPPGLTGANVLTF. The CDR3 DNA reads TGTGCCAGCGCCCCCCCAGGGCTCACTGGGGCCAACGTCCTGACTTTC. The genes are TRBV11-2 and TRBJ2-6, with D perhaps matching TRBD1 (5 bases). This CDR3 has 16 amino acids. The germline CDR1 and CDR2 sequences are SGHAT and FQNNGV. V shed 8 bases and J shed 2 bases, with 16 bases lying between them.

In regard to this clone: A read error may produce the germline difference seen at one junction end. This chain links TRBV6-2 or TRBV6-3 with TRBJ2-7, with D possibly being TRBD1 (5 bases). The CDR3 is 17 amino acids. Germline CDR1 is MNHEY and CDR2 is SVGEGT. The CDR3 DNA is TGTGCCAGCAGTAACTCCCCTTTGACAGCAATCGCCTACGAGCAGTACTTC. It is translated as CASSNSPLTAIAYEQYF.

This chain uses TRBV30 with TRBJ2-5; D is unclear. The CDR3 is 14 residues long. Germline assignment: CDR1 GTSNPN and CDR2 SVGIG (reference sequence). Deletions cut 2 bases from V and 5 bases from J, with 15 bases between. The CDR3: CAWSRKALGETQYF. Written as DNA, the CDR3 is TGTGCCTGGAGTAGGAAGGCTCTCGGGGAGACCCAGTACTTC.

The CDR3 DNA sequence: TGTGCCAGCAGTTTTTGGCTAGGGGGCGTCAACGAGCAGTACTTC. Translating gives CASSFWLGGVNEQYF. The rearrangement uses TRBV27 and TRBJ2-7; TRBD1 aligns across 7 bases. Looked up from germline, CDR1 is MNHEY and CDR2 is SMNVEV (reference sequence). Trimming took 3 bases from V and 5 from J; bases not matched to a gene: 10. The CDR3 spans 15 residues.

This rearrangement joins TRBV11-2 to TRBJ1-1; D gene unclear. Trimming left V 5 bases short and J 7 bases short, with 11 bases between. The CDR3 covers 12 residues. Germline loops: CDR1 SGHAT, CDR2 FQNNGV. The DNA of the CDR3 is TGTGCCAGCAGCCAGAGAGCCTATGAAGCTTTCTTT. This gives the protein CASSQRAYEAFF.

V is TRBV10-1 and J is TRBJ2-7; 12 bases are a match to TRBD2. The V segment lost 5 bases and the J segment 4 bases; nucleotides outside the gene matches: 9. Germline loops: CDR1 WNHNN, CDR2 SYGVQD (reference sequence). The CDR3 has 16 residues. The CDR3 DNA reads TGCGCCAGCAGTCGGGAGAGGACTAGCGGGATATACGAGCAGTACTTC. It codes for CASSRERTSGIYEQYF.

V usage is TRBV6-1 and J usage is TRBJ2-5; TRBD1 aligns across 7 bases. V was clipped by 3 bases and J by 2 bases; unmatched bases: 3. Germline values: CDR1 MNHNS, CDR2 SASEGT. CDR3 length equals 14 residues. The CDR3 coding sequence is TGTGCCAGCAGTGAGGGACAGAGACAAGAGACCCAGTACTTC. It codes for CASSEGQRQETQYF.

This clone was seen a handful of times. The CDR3 coding sequence is TGTGCCAGCTCACCAGCAGGGGATTTGAGTTCACCCCTCCACTTT. Encoded protein: CASSPAGDLSSPLHF. The V call is TRBV18, the J call TRBJ1-6; a weak D match, TRBD1 (6 bases). The CDR3 runs 15 residues. CDR1 is KGHSH, CDR2 LQKENI, per germline. V gave up 2 bases and J gave up 9 bases, with 14 bases separating them.

This chain connects TRBV7-6 to TRBJ2-1, with 9 positions matching TRBD2. Germline V gene lookup returns CDR1 SGHVS and CDR2 FNYEAQ. This CDR3 is built from 16 residues. With 1 base clipped from V and 5 bases from J, the junction kept 6 bases outside the gene matches. This chain's CDR3 is CASSLEAGGLDNEQFF. CDR3 sequence (DNA): TGTGCCAGCAGCTTAGAAGCGGGAGGCCTCGACAATGAGCAGTTCTTC. Full variable domain (remainder filled in from reference TRBV7-6 and TRBJ2-1): GAGVSQSPRYKVTKRGQDVALRCDPISGHVSLYWYRQALGQGPEFLTYFNYEAQQDKSGLPNDRFSAERPEGSISTLTIQRTEQRDSAMYRCASSLEAGGLDNEQFFGPGTRLTVL.

CDR3 coding DNA: TGTGCCAGCAGTTTATATAGTTGGACAGGTAAAAAGACCCAGTACTTC. This sequence encodes CASSLYSWTGKKTQYF. This chain joins TRBV28 and TRBJ2-5; 7 nucleotides agree with TRBD1. The length of the CDR3 is 16 residues. Germline V gives CDR1 MDHEN, CDR2 SYDVKM. After removal of 1 base from V and 6 bases from J, the junction contained 11 bases not matched to a gene.

J is TRBJ1-1 and V is TRBV27; TRBD1 agrees at 9 bases. This CDR3 has 16 amino acids. J gave up 0 bases and V 5 bases, and 7 bases lay outside the gene matches. The germline gives CDR1 MNHEY, CDR2 SMNVEV (reference sequence). The CDR3 loop reads CASSPWTGAMNTEAFF. Written as DNA, the CDR3 is TGTGCCAGCAGTCCTTGGACAGGGGCCATGAACACTGAAGCTTTCTTT.